This entry lists 18 T cell receptor beta chains sequenced from one sample in a study of cytomegalovirus exposure and HLA in healthy donors. Primers included in the PCR were 60 Vbeta and 13 Jbeta primers. The data were produced by immunoSEQ multiplex PCR, yet TCRdb's version contains in-frame clones alone and is incomplete. This table has approximately 89,000 clones, less than 65% appearing once. Sequenced sample: PBMCs. The receptors originated from a woman aged 25 to 39 in good health and CMV-seropositive.

Comment on this clone: The identical CDR3 is also encoded by other nucleotide sequences in the sample. The rearrangement uses TRBV6-4 and TRBJ2-2; 7 nucleotides align to TRBD1. Germline CDR1 reads MRHNA; CDR2 reads SNTAGT. V lost 2 bases to trimming and J lost 5 bases; unmatched junction nucleotides: 5. The CDR3 contains 15 residues. The CDR3 region is CASSDRGLGTGELFF. The DNA of the CDR3 is TGTGCCAGCAGTGACAGGGGGCTCGGAACCGGGGAGCTGTTTTTT.

The chain couples TRBV11-2 to TRBJ2-5; TRBD2 aligns across 7 bases. CDR1 and CDR2 (germline): SGHAT, FQNNGV. The CDR3 has 14 residues. The trim removed 1 base at V and 1 base at J, leaving 0 bases unmatched. The CDR3 sequence: CASSLASGQETQYF. The CDR3 DNA follows: TGTGCCAGCAGCTTAGCTAGCGGCCAAGAGACCCAGTACTTC.

The V call is TRBV5-1, the J call TRBJ1-1; a possible D gene is TRBD1 (5 bases). CDR1 and CDR2 from the germline V gene are SGHRS and YFSETQ. The CDR3 is 14 residues long. The V end was cut by 4 bases, the J end by 2 bases, with 12 bases between. The CDR3: CASSLTATNTEAFF. In DNA, the CDR3 is TGCGCCAGCAGCCTGACAGCTACAAACACTGAAGCTTTCTTT.

With regard to this clone: No conserved phenylalanine or tryptophan is present at the end of the CDR3, so a read error is the likely explanation. CDR3 amino acids: CASSRPDRSYEQYL. Written as DNA, the CDR3 is TGTGCCAGCAGCCGCCCGGACAGGTCCTACGAGCAGTACCTC. The chain is built from TRBV6-5 and TRBJ2-7, with 7 bases lining up with TRBD1. Germline V gene data show CDR1 as MNHEY and CDR2 as SVGAGI. The J segment lost 1 base and the V segment lost 6 bases, leaving 6 bases of the junction unmatched. The CDR3 runs 14 residues.

The chain combines TRBV11-2 with TRBJ1-2; no clear D. From germline, CDR1 is SGHAT and CDR2 FQNNGV. The CDR3 runs 12 residues. The V gene lost 5 bases and the J gene lost 4 bases, with 8 bases spanning the gap. CDR3 residues: CASSGQSYGYTF. For the CDR3, the DNA is TGTGCCAGCAGCGGGCAGAGCTATGGCTACACCTTC.

The genes are TRBV10-3 and TRBJ1-5; TRBD1 agrees at 7 bases. The CDR3 length is 19 residues. V dropped 3 bases and J dropped 1; count of bases not matched to a gene: 15. Germline CDR1 and CDR2: ENHRY and SYGVKD. CDR3: CAISDSNRGRGLSNQPQHF. DNA for the CDR3: TGTGCCATCAGTGACTCGAACCGGGGCAGGGGGTTGAGCAATCAGCCCCAGCATTTT.

The chain links TRBV28 to TRBJ2-2; maybe TRBD2 (6 bases). The CDR3 is 15 amino acids. The germline gives CDR1 MDHEN, CDR2 SYDVKM. V was shortened by 5 bases and J by 7 bases, with 17 bases between the two germline ends. CDR3: CASSHSSLGGGELFF. CDR3 in DNA: TGTGCCAGCAGTCATTCTAGTCTGGGGGGCGGGGAGCTGTTTTTT. The variable domain in full, with the rest retrieved from reference TRBV28 and TRBJ2-2, is DVKVTQSSRYLVKRTGEKVFLECVQDMDHENMFWYRQDPGLGLRLIYFSYDVKMKEKGDIPEGYSVSREKKERFSLILESASTNQTSMYLCASSHSSLGGGELFFGEGSRLTVL.

This clone was seen a few times. The V and J genes are TRBV14 and TRBJ1-5; 9 bases line up with TRBD1. Per germline, CDR1 SGHDN and CDR2 FVKESK. J gave up 4 bases and V 2 bases, and 15 bases lay outside the gene matches. The CDR3 spans 19 residues. The CDR3 DNA sequence: TGTGCCAGCAGCCAACTAATAAGAAATAGGACAGGGGCAAATCAGCCCCAGCATTTT. The encoded protein is CASSQLIRNRTGANQPQHF.

The chain uses TRBV19 and TRBJ2-7; TRBD1 agrees at 8 bases. Looked up from germline, CDR1 is LNHDA and CDR2 is SQIVND (reference sequence). The V gene end was trimmed by 3 bases and the J gene end by 4 bases; junction bases not matched to a gene: 8. CDR3 size: 15 residues. The CDR3 spells CASSMPRTGKYEQYF. CDR3 nucleotide sequence: TGTGCCAGTAGTATGCCTCGGACAGGGAAATACGAGCAGTACTTC.

The rearrangement uses TRBV19 and TRBJ2-3; D unresolved. The CDR3 has 16 amino acids. Looked up from germline, CDR1 is LNHDA and CDR2 is SQIVND (reference sequence). V was cut by 7 bases and J by 2 bases, with 19 bases left in between. The CDR3, as DNA: TGTGCCAGTACCTCCCCCGGAGTGTGGAACACAGATACGCAGTATTTT. Protein sequence: CASTSPGVWNTDTQYF.

The rearrangement joins TRBV19 to TRBJ1-5, with TRBD1 as a possible D gene (5 bases). The V end was cut by 5 bases, the J end by 7 bases, with 12 bases between. Germline CDR1 and CDR2: LNHDA and SQIVND (reference sequence). The CDR3 length is 13 residues. CDR3: CASSRLQGQPQHF. Written as DNA, the CDR3 is TGTGCCAGTAGTCGGCTGCAGGGACAGCCCCAGCATTTT. The full variable domain, its missing parts supplied by reference TRBV19 and TRBJ1-5, is DGGITQSPKYLFRKEGQNVTLSCEQNLNHDAMYWYRQDPGQGLRLIYYSQIVNDFQKGDIAEGYSVSREKKESFPLTVTSAQKNPTAFYLCASSRLQGQPQHFGDGTRLSIL.

J is TRBJ1-1 and V is TRBV7-2, with D possibly TRBD1 on 5 matching bases. The CDR3 has 13 residues. V was shortened by 0 bases and J by 6 bases, with 8 bases between the two germline ends. CDR1 is SGHTA, CDR2 FQGNSA, per germline. CDR3 DNA: TGTGCCAGCAGCTTAGCGACACAGGCTGAAGCTTTCTTT. It translates to CASSLATQAEAFF. Full variable domain (remainder filled in from reference TRBV7-2 and TRBJ1-1): GAGVSQSPSNKVTEKGKDVELRCDPISGHTALYWYRQSLGQGLEFLIYFQGNSAPDKSGLPSDRFSAERTGGSVSTLTIQRTQQEDSAVYLCASSLATQAEAFFGQGTRLTVV.

This CDR3 reads CASRKGQSYEQYF. CDR3 bases: TGTGCCAGCAGAAAAGGACAGTCCTACGAGCAGTACTTC. The chain is built from TRBV6-5 and TRBJ2-5; weak D call: TRBD1 (6 bases). The J call may not be correct, given that the DNA end is closer to TRBJ2-7. The CDR3 covers 13 residues. The V gene's germline CDR1 is MNHEY and CDR2 SVGAGI.

The chain is built from TRBV12-5 and TRBJ1-2, with D perhaps matching TRBD1 (5 bases). CDR3 size: 15 residues. Trimming stripped 0 bases from V and 3 bases from J, with 11 bases between. Germline V gene data show CDR1 as LGHNT and CDR2 as FRNRAP. CDR3 residues: CASGLVGALDYGYTF. The DNA of the CDR3 is TGTGCTAGTGGTTTGGTAGGGGCCTTAGACTATGGCTACACCTTC.

The chain uses TRBV5-4 and TRBJ2-5; 9 bases map to TRBD1. V trimming: 1 base; J trimming: 2 bases; junction bases outside the gene matches: 3. This CDR3 is 15 amino acids long. Germline V gene lookup returns CDR1 SGHNT and CDR2 YYREEE (reference sequence). CDR3 amino acids: CASSLLGQGQETQYF. CDR3 DNA sequence: TGTGCCAGCAGCTTGTTGGGACAGGGACAAGAGACCCAGTACTTC.

Only a few counts were recorded for this clone. The chain is built from TRBV19 and TRBJ1-3, with D uncertain. V was clipped by 9 bases and J by 1 base, with 4 bases between them. Germline loops: CDR1 LNHDA, CDR2 SQIVND (reference sequence). The CDR3 totals 11 residues. The CDR3, as DNA: TGTGCCAGACAGTCTGGAAACACCATATATTTT. This encodes CARQSGNTIYF. Supplemented by reference TRBV19 and TRBJ1-3, the full variable domain reads DGGITQSPKYLFRKEGQNVTLSCEQNLNHDAMYWYRQDPGQGLRLIYYSQIVNDFQKGDIAEGYSVSREKKESFPLTVTSAQKNPTAFYLCARQSGNTIYFGEGSWLTVV.

This chain joins TRBV4-1 and TRBJ1-2, with 8 bases identical to TRBD1. The V segment lost 4 bases and the J segment 3 bases; nucleotides outside the gene matches: 7. The germline CDR1 and CDR2 sequences are MGHRA and YSYEKL. The CDR3 has 15 residues. The chain's CDR3 is CASSRGTGDYYGYTF. The CDR3 coding sequence is TGCGCCAGCAGCCGAGGGACAGGAGACTACTATGGCTACACCTTC.

This clone has more than one count but fewer than ten. The gene calls are TRBV2 and TRBJ2-1, with 13 nucleotides matching TRBD2. The CDR3 runs to 15 residues. Germline V gene lookup returns CDR1 SNHLY and CDR2 FYNNEI. V lost 6 bases to trimming and J lost 10 bases; unmatched junction nucleotides: 9. CDR3 sequence (DNA): TGTGCCAGCAGCGCCACTAGCGGGGGGGCCGGGGAGCAGTTCTTC. It encodes CASSATSGGAGEQFF.